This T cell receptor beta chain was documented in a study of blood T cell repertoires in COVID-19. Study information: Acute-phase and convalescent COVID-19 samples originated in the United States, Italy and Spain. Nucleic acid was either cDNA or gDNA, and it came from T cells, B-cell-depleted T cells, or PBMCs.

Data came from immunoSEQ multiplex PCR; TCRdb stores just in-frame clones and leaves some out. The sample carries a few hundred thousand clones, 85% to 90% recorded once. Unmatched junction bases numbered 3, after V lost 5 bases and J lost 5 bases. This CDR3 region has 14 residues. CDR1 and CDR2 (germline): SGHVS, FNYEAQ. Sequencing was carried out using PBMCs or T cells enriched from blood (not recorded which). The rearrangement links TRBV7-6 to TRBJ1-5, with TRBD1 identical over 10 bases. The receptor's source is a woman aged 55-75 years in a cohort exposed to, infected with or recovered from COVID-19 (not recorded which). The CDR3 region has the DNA TGTGCCAGCAGCATCGGGACAGGGGATCAGCCCCAGCATTTT. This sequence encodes CASSIGTGDQPQHF. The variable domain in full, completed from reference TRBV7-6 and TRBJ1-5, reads GAGVSQSPRYKVTKRGQDVALRCDPISGHVSLYWYRQALGQGPEFLTYFNYEAQQDKSGLPNDRFSAERPEGSISTLTIQRTEQRDSAMYRCASSIGTGDQPQHFGDGTRLSIL.